One and the same sample provided the 22 T cell receptor beta chains below, sequenced in a study of blood T cell repertoires in COVID-19. The protocol was immunoSEQ multiplex PCR, while the TCRdb copy is restricted to in-frame clones and leaves out a portion. The sample yields fewer than 200,000 clones, around 73% seen once. Source material: PBMCs or T cells enriched from blood (not recorded which). Every receptor here comes from a woman in her 50s who had recovered from COVID-19.

The chain couples TRBV19 to TRBJ1-5; TRBD1 matches 8 bases. The CDR3 contains 18 residues. Germline V CDR1 and CDR2: LNHDA, SQIVND (reference sequence). J was trimmed by 1 base and V by 3 bases; bases with no gene match: 11. The CDR3: CASSMKLDRVRSNQPQHF. For the CDR3, the DNA is TGTGCCAGTAGTATGAAGCTGGACAGGGTTCGGAGCAATCAGCCCCAGCATTTT.

This chain uses TRBV28 with TRBJ2-3, with 11 bases that match TRBD2. CDR3 size: 16 residues. The germline gives CDR1 MDHEN, CDR2 SYDVKM. The V segment lost 5 bases and the J segment 2 bases; nucleotides outside the gene matches: 6. The CDR3 reads CASSLTSGIYTDTQYF. CDR3 sequence (DNA): TGTGCCAGCAGTCTGACTAGCGGGATCTACACAGATACGCAGTATTTT.

The chain combines TRBV5-5 with TRBJ2-2; 7 positions match TRBD2. V shed 2 bases and J 4 bases; nucleotides not matched to a gene: 8. Germline V gives CDR1 SGHKS, CDR2 YYEKEE (reference sequence). This CDR3 comprises 16 residues. The CDR3 reads CASSFRASGPTGELFF. The CDR3 DNA reads TGTGCCAGCAGCTTCAGGGCTAGCGGACCCACCGGGGAGCTGTTTTTT.

This chain links TRBV2 with TRBJ2-2, with D possibly TRBD2 on 5 matching bases. The germline gives CDR1 SNHLY, CDR2 FYNNEI. The CDR3 has 14 residues. V lost 6 bases to trimming and J lost 4 bases, with 12 bases between them. The CDR3 region is CASRLWTLTGELFF. CDR3 nucleotides: TGTGCCAGCAGACTCTGGACTCTCACCGGGGAGCTGTTTTTT.

J is TRBJ1-4 and V is TRBV7-8; D uncertain. CDR1 is SGHVS and CDR2 is FQNEAQ in the germline V gene. V was shortened by 1 base and J by 10 bases, with 28 bases between the two germline ends. The length of the CDR3 is 19 residues. The CDR3 is CASSLGLRGIHPLAGKLFF. CDR3 nucleotides: TGTGCCAGCAGCTTAGGCCTCCGAGGGATACACCCACTGGCGGGAAAACTGTTTTTT.

The chain recombines TRBV5-8 with TRBJ1-1, with TRBD1 matching 9 bases. Germline CDR1 reads SGHTS; CDR2 reads YDEGEE. J lost 1 base, V lost 4 bases, and 5 bases had no gene match. The CDR3 length is 15 residues. In nucleotides, the CDR3 is TGTGCCAGCAGCCTCAGGACAGGGGCGAACACTGAAGCTTTCTTT. Amino acid sequence: CASSLRTGANTEAFF.

The chain couples TRBV7-9 to TRBJ1-2, with D uncertain. V was trimmed by 1 base and J by 4 bases, leaving 10 bases between them. CDR1 and CDR2 (germline): SEHNR, FQNEAQ (reference sequence). This CDR3 is 14 amino acids long. CDR3 nucleotides: TGTGCCAGCAGCTTAGGGCAGACTGGCTATGGCTACACCTTC. It is translated as CASSLGQTGYGYTF.

J is TRBJ1-4 and V is TRBV29-1; 7 nucleotides match TRBD1. Per germline, CDR1 SQVTM and CDR2 ANQGSEA. CDR3 length: 14 amino acids. The V segment lost 4 bases and the J segment 5 bases; nucleotides outside the gene matches: 7. CDR3 DNA sequence: TGCAGCGTTGCAGGGGGGACCGTAAATGAAAAACTGTTTTTT. This translates into CSVAGGTVNEKLFF.

This chain joins TRBV18 and TRBJ2-1, with 9 bases aligning to TRBD2. The CDR3 is 17 amino acids. J gave up 8 bases and V 3 bases, and 14 bases lay outside the gene matches. From germline, CDR1 is KGHSH and CDR2 LQKENI. The DNA for the CDR3 is TGTGCCAGCTCACCGGTCCTAGCGGGACCGGGCAGGGATGAGCAGTTCTTC. Amino acid sequence: CASSPVLAGPGRDEQFF.

The J gene is TRBJ2-1, the V gene TRBV24-1, with 11 bases that match TRBD1. CDR1 and CDR2 (germline): KGHDR, SFDVKD. This CDR3 spans 14 amino acids. After removal of 4 bases from V and 7 bases from J, the junction contained 2 bases not matched to a gene. In nucleotides, the CDR3 is TGTGCCACCAGTGAGGGGGACAGGGGGAATGAGCAGTTCTTC. It encodes CATSEGDRGNEQFF.

The CDR3 loop reads CASSLAPGLAVEQFF. The CDR3 nucleotides are TGTGCCAGCAGCTTAGCCCCGGGACTAGCTGTTGAGCAGTTCTTC. This chain connects TRBV11-2 to TRBJ2-1; 9 bases fit TRBD2. The CDR3 runs to 15 residues. With 1 base clipped from V and 9 bases from J, the junction kept 7 bases outside the gene matches. Germline V CDR1 and CDR2: SGHAT, FQNNGV.

The chain links TRBV11-3 to TRBJ2-3; possibly TRBD1 for D (6 bases). This CDR3 is built from 14 residues. Trimming removed 5 bases at V and 2 bases at J, with 11 bases between. Germline CDR1 and CDR2: SGHNT and YENEEA. CDR3 coding DNA: TGTGCCAGCAGCGTCGGGACAAACACAGATACGCAGTATTTT. Its protein product is CASSVGTNTDTQYF.

The chain combines TRBV5-6 with TRBJ1-5; D is uncertain. Germline V gene sequence: CDR1 SGHDT, CDR2 YYEEEE. This CDR3 spans 12 amino acids. Trimming removed 1 base at V and 7 bases at J, with 6 bases between. The CDR3 region has the DNA TGTGCCAGCAGCTTGCCGGGGCAGCCCCAGCATTTT. Protein sequence: CASSLPGQPQHF.

This clone was picked up one time. The rearrangement uses TRBV18 and TRBJ1-1, with 9 bases identical to TRBD1. This CDR3 region has 14 residues. Trimming took 4 bases from V and 7 from J; bases not matched to a gene: 7. Per the germline V gene, CDR1 is KGHSH and CDR2 is LQKENI. The DNA of the CDR3 is TGTGCCAGCTCACGCCCGGACAGGGGCATTGAAGCTTTCTTT. Translated: CASSRPDRGIEAFF.

Only one count was recorded for this clone. The chain uses TRBV5-1 and TRBJ2-2, with D maybe TRBD1 (5 bases). This CDR3 is 13 amino acids long. Germline loops: CDR1 SGHRS, CDR2 YFSETQ. Trimming cost V 6 bases and J 2 bases, with 8 bases left between them. The CDR3 DNA sequence: TGCGCCAGCAACCAGGGTAACACCGGGGAGCTGTTTTTT. Amino acid sequence: CASNQGNTGELFF.

This clone has just a few counts. Distinct nucleotide sequences in the sample also encode this CDR3. This chain connects TRBV30 to TRBJ1-5, with D possibly matching TRBD1 (5 bases). The CDR3 runs to 14 residues. CDR1 and CDR2 (germline): GTSNPN, SVGIG (reference sequence). Trimming removed 2 bases from V and 0 bases from J, with 8 bases in between. The CDR3 DNA reads TGTGCCTGGAGTCAGGGAAATAGCAATCAGCCCCAGCATTTT. Its protein product is CAWSQGNSNQPQHF. Looking up the rest from reference TRBV30 and TRBJ1-5 gives the full variable domain: SQTIHQWPATLVQPVGSPLSLECTVEGTSNPNLYWYRQAAGRGLQLLFYSVGIGQISSEVPQNLSASRPQDRQFILSSKKLLLSDSGFYLCAWSQGNSNQPQHFGDGTRLSIL.

This clone occurred a few times. This chain uses TRBV14 with TRBJ1-3, with D perhaps matching TRBD1 (5 bases). The V end was cut by 6 bases, the J end by 2 bases, with 17 bases between. The CDR3 runs 16 residues. Germline CDR1 SGHDN, CDR2 FVKESK. CDR3 bases: TGTGCCAGCAGTCTAACCTTCAGGGATACTGGAAACACCATATATTTT. This sequence encodes CASSLTFRDTGNTIYF.

In this sample, this clone turned up once. The gene calls are TRBV7-3 and TRBJ2-3; 7 positions agree with TRBD1. Germline CDR1 SGHTA, CDR2 FQGTGA. The CDR3 covers 16 residues. V lost 1 base, J lost 6 bases, and 10 bases stayed unmatched. CDR3 sequence (DNA): TGTGCCAGCAGCTTAATAGGGGGCAGAGGCTCCGATACGCAGTATTTT. Amino acids: CASSLIGGRGSDTQYF.

The sample holds a few counts of this clone. V is TRBV5-5 and J is TRBJ1-5; TRBD1 might be the D (6 bases). Germline V gene lookup returns CDR1 SGHKS and CDR2 YYEKEE (reference sequence). The CDR3 has 14 amino acids. The V end lost 4 bases, the J end lost 3 bases, and 11 bases lay between the germline ends. CDR3 residues: CASSKDSHNQPQHF. CDR3 nucleotide sequence: TGTGCCAGCAGCAAGGACAGTCACAATCAGCCCCAGCATTTT. The whole variable domain, filled in from reference TRBV5-5 and TRBJ1-5, reads DAGVTQSPTHLIKTRGQQVTLRCSPISGHKSVSWYQQVLGQGPQFIFQYYEKEERGRGNFPDRFSARQFPNYSSELNVNALLLGDSALYLCASSKDSHNQPQHFGDGTRLSIL.

This rearrangement joins TRBV4-2 to TRBJ1-2; D call uncertain. The CDR3 consists of 13 residues. Trimming shortened V by 1 base and J by 3 bases, and 6 bases separated the two germline ends. The germline CDR1 and CDR2 sequences are LGHNA and YNFKEQ. Written as DNA, the CDR3 is TGTGCCAGCAGCCAAGCCCGGGACTATGGCTACACCTTC. It specifies CASSQARDYGYTF.

The chain recombines TRBV19 with TRBJ2-3; D is perhaps TRBD2 (5 bases). The CDR3 has 14 residues. Germline assignment: CDR1 LNHDA and CDR2 SQIVND (reference sequence). V dropped 10 bases and J dropped 1 base, with 15 bases sitting between them. Here the CDR3 reads CATIPGMGTDTQYF. In DNA form, the CDR3 reads TGTGCCACTATACCGGGAATGGGCACAGATACGCAGTATTTT. The variable domain in full, with the rest retrieved from reference TRBV19 and TRBJ2-3, is DGGITQSPKYLFRKEGQNVTLSCEQNLNHDAMYWYRQDPGQGLRLIYYSQIVNDFQKGDIAEGYSVSREKKESFPLTVTSAQKNPTAFYLCATIPGMGTDTQYFGPGTRLTVL.

About this clone itself: Other nucleotide sequences from this sample produce the same CDR3. V is TRBV18 and J is TRBJ1-1, with D possibly TRBD1 on 6 matching bases. CDR1 KGHSH and CDR2 LQKENI come from the germline V gene. The ends were cut back, 3 bases at V and 0 bases at J, with 11 bases in the middle. The CDR3 extends over 15 amino acids. The CDR3 sequence is CASSPTGAMNTEAFF. CDR3 nucleotide sequence: TGTGCCAGCTCACCGACAGGAGCCATGAACACTGAAGCTTTCTTT.